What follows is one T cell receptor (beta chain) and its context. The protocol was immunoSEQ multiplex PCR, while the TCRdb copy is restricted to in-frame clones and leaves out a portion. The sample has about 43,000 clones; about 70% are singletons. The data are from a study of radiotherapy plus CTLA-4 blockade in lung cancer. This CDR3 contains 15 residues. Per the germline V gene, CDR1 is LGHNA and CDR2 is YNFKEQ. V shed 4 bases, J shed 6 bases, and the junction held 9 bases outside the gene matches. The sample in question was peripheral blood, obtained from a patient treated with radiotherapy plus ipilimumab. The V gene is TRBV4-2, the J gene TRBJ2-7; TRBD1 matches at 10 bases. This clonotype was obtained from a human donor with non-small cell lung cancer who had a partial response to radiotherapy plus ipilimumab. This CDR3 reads CASSPLIGQGGEQYF. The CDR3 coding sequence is TGTGCCAGCAGCCCTCTTATTGGACAGGGGGGCGAGCAGTACTTC.